Shown below are 10 T cell receptor beta chains from a single sample sequenced in a study of T cells in women clearing cervical HPV infection. Method: immunoSEQ multiplex PCR; TCRdb's copy keeps in-frame clones and lacks some. Recorded for this sample: 30,000 to 35,000 clones. Source material: blood buffy coat. The receptor source for this set is a woman aged 18 to 75 with a cervical HPV16 infection that either progressed to CIN3+ or cleared (not recorded which).

Concerning this clone: The read ends 3 residues before the CDR3 terminus; that terminus is restored from the germline J gene. The V and J genes are TRBV5-1 and TRBJ1-2, with D possibly matching TRBD1 (5 bases). There are 14 residues in the CDR3. Trimming removed 6 bases at V and 1 base at J, with 13 bases between. Germline values: CDR1 SGHRS, CDR2 YFSETQ. The sequenced CDR3 bases are TGCGCCAGCACTGACCAGGGAATTAACTATGGC. Its translation is CASTDQGINYG. The entire CDR3 protein is CASTDQGINYGYTF.

For this clone: The read falls 3 residues short of the CDR3 end, and the missing part is taken from the germline J gene. The chain combines TRBV20-1 with TRBJ1-2; D call uncertain. Germline-derived CDR1 and CDR2 are DFQATT and SNEGSKA (reference sequence). The CDR3 is 13 residues long. The CDR3 spells CSARDPLTWGYTF. The CDR3 bases that were read are TGCAGTGCTAGAGATCCTTTAACATGGGGC.

A word on this clone: The sequenced fragment ends 3 residues before the CDR3 boundary, so the rest is inferred from the germline J gene. The chain links TRBV6-7 to TRBJ2-3; 8 bases align to TRBD2. TRBV6-7 is assigned to the ORF class and has an uncertain function. Germline trimming cut 2 bases from V and 4 bases from J; bases unmatched to any gene: 5. There are 15 residues in the CDR3. CDR3 sequence reads: CASSYVAGWSDTQYF. The CDR3 bases that were read are TGTGCCAGCAGTTACGTAGCGGGGTGGTCAGATACG.

Comment on this clone: The read comes to an end 3 residues before the CDR3 does, leaving the germline J gene to fill in the end. The rearrangement links TRBV30 to TRBJ2-6; no clear D. V shed 3 bases and J shed 2 bases, with 14 bases lying between them. The CDR3 length is 16 residues. CDR1 and CDR2 from the germline V gene are GTSNPN and SVGIG (reference sequence). The CDR3 bases that were read are TGTGCCTGGAGATCAGGCGCCTTCACTGGGGCCAACGTC. Residues: CAWRSGAFTGANV. The whole CDR3 protein reads CAWRSGAFTGANVLTF.

A note on this clone: From the germline J gene comes the end of the CDR3, since the read stops 3 residues before it. The chain is built from TRBV5-1 and TRBJ2-4, with 8 nucleotides matching TRBD1. Germline-derived CDR1 and CDR2 are SGHRS and YFSETQ. CDR3 length: 15 residues. The ends lost 3 bases at V and 8 bases at J; junction bases unmatched: 10. The CDR3 is CASSSEGDRGHIQYF. The DNA read from the CDR3 is TGCGCCAGCAGCTCGGAAGGTGACAGGGGACACATT. Together with reference TRBV5-1 and TRBJ2-4, the CDR3 gives the full variable domain: KAGVTQTPRYLIKTRGQQVTLSCSPISGHRSVSWYQQTPGQGLQFLFEYFSETQRNKGNFPGRFSGRQFSNSRSEMNVSTLELGDSALYLCASSSEGDRGHIQYFGAGTRLSVL.

Comment on this clone: The observed sequence ends 3 residues before the CDR3 terminus, with the missing tail filled in from the germline J gene. This chain uses TRBV15 with TRBJ2-5; the match to TRBD1 covers 7 bases. Germline loops: CDR1 LNHNV, CDR2 YYDKDF (reference sequence). Trimming at V came to 1 base and at J to 2 bases, leaving 4 bases not matched to a gene. The CDR3 is made up of 15 amino acids. Incomplete CDR3 DNA: TGTGCCACCAGCAGAGGGGGACAGCTACAAGAGACC. It specifies CATSRGGQLQET. Given in full, the CDR3 is CATSRGGQLQETQYF.

Notes on this clone: At one of its ends the junction is not consistent with the germline gene, which may arise from a read error. The read comes to an end 3 residues before the CDR3 does, leaving the germline J gene to fill in the end. This sequence joins TRBV4-2 and TRBJ2-1; 10 nucleotides line up with TRBD2. This CDR3 comprises 16 residues. Germline V lookup: CDR1 LGHNA, CDR2 YNFKEQ. The CDR3 here is CASSHSSGGSYNEQFF. The part of the CDR3 DNA that was read is TGCGCCAGCAGCCACAGTAGCGGGGGGTCCTACAATGAG.

Concerning this clone itself: The CDR3 is cut off 3 residues early in the read; its end comes from the germline J gene. The V gene is TRBV18, the J gene TRBJ2-7; 12 bases map to TRBD2. The CDR3 runs to 16 residues. Looked up from germline, CDR1 is KGHSH and CDR2 is LQKENI. After removal of 0 bases from V and 6 bases from J, the junction contained 6 bases not matched to a gene. The CDR3: CASSPPLLAGGFEQYF. The CDR3 DNA, read in part, is TGTGCCAGCTCACCACCGCTGCTAGCGGGGGGGTTCGAG.

Details on this clone: Read coverage stops 3 residues before the CDR3 terminus; the germline J gene supplies the remainder. The rearrangement joins TRBV19 to TRBJ1-1; weak D call: TRBD1 (6 bases). This CDR3 has 16 residues. Trimming took 3 bases from V and 2 from J, leaving 16 bases between them. In germline, CDR1 is LNHDA, CDR2 SQIVND (reference sequence). This chain's CDR3 is CASSISGGEINTEAFF. CDR3 DNA (partial): TGTGCCAGTAGTATTTCGGGGGGCGAAATAAACACTGAA.

In the case of this clone: The sequence runs out 3 residues before the end of the CDR3; the remainder is reconstructed from the germline J gene. V gene TRBV6-2 or TRBV6-3 combines with J gene TRBJ2-7; D is unresolved. From germline, CDR1 is MNHEY and CDR2 SVGEGT. This CDR3 contains 15 residues. V lost 2 bases and J 4 bases, leaving 15 bases between the germline ends. CDR3: CASSYKNIYSYEQYF. CDR3 bases read: TGTGCCAGCAGTTACAAGAATATATACTCGTACGAG.